One T cell receptor beta chain is described in this entry. Its antigen is not identified. Germline CDR1 SGDLS, CDR2 YYNGEE. With 2 bases clipped from V and 3 bases from J, the junction kept 3 bases outside the gene matches. This CDR3 comprises 15 residues. The sample is drawn from a study of response to subunit inactivated influenza vaccine. Study results and caveats: The study's authors posited that every seasonal influenza vaccination enlists few new T cells.

One entry per CDR3 protein results from TCRdb running MiXCR on the RT-PCR reads. The sample includes 300,000 to 350,000 distinct CDR3 sequences, approximately 23% of them seen just once. This sequence originates from a man aged 45-69 years who received an inactivated influenza vaccine. The V call is TRBV9, the J call TRBJ1-5, with TRBD1 matching over 9 bases. The sample here was PBMCs from blood, taken approximately 20 months after vaccination. CDR3 nucleotides: TGTGCCAGCAGCGTGGGACAGGGACTCAATCAGCCCCAGCATTTT. This encodes CASSVGQGLNQPQHF.